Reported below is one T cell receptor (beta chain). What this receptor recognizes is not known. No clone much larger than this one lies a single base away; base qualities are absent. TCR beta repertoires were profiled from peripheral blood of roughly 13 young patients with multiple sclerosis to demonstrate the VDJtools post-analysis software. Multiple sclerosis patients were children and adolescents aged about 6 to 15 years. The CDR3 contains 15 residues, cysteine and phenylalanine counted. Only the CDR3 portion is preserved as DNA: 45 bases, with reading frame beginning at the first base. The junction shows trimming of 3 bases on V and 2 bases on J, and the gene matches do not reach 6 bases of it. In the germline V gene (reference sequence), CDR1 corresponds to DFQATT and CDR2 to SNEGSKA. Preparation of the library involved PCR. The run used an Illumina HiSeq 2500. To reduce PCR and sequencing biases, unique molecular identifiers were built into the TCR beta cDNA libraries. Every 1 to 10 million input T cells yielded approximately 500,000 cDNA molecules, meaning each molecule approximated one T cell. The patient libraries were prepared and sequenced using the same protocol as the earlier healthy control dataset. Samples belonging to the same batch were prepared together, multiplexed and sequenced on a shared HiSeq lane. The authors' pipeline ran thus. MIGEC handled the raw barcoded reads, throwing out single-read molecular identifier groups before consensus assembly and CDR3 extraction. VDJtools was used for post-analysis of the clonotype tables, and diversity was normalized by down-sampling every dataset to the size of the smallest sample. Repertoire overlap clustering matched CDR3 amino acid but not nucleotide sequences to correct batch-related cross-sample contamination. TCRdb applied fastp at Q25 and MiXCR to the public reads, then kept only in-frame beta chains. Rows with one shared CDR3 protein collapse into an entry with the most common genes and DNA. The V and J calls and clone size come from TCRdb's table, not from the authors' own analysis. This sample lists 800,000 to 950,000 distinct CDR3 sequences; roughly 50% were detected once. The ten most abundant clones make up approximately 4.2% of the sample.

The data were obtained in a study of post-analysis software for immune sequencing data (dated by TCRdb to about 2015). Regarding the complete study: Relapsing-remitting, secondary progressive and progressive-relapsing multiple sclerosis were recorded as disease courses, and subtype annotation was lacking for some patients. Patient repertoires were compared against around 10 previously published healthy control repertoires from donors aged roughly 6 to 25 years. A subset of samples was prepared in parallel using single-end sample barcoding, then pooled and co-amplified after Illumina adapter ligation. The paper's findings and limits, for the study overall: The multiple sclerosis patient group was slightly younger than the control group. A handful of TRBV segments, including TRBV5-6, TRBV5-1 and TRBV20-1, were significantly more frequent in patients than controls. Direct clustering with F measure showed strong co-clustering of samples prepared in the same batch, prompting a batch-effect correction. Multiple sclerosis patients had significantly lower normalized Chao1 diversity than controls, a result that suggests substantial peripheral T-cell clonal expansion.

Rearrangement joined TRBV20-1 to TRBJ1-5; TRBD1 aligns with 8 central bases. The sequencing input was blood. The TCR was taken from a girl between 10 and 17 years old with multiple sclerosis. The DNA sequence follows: TGCAGTGCTAGGGCAGGGGGCGCGGGCAATCAGCCCCAGCATTTT. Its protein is CSARAGGAGNQPQHF.